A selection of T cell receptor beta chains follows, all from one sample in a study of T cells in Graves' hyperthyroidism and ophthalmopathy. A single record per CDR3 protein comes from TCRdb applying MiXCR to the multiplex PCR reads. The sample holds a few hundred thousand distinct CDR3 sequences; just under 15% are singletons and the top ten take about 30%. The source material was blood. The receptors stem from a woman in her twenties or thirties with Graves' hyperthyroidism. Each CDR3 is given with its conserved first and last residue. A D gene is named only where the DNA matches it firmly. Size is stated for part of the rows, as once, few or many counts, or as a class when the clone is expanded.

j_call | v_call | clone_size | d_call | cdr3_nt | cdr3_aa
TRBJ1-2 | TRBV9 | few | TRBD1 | TGTGCCAGCAGCGTAGCGGGGGGGACAGACTCCTATGGCTACACCTTC | CASSVAGGTDSYGYTF
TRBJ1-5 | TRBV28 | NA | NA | TGTGCCAGCAGTTTGTTGAGCTCAGGGGAGGTGGATCAGCCCCAGCATTTT | CASSLLSSGEVDQPQHF
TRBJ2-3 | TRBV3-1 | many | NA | TGTGCCAGCAGCCAAGACGTAAGAACGCAGTATTTT | CASSQDVRTQYF
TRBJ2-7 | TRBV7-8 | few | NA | TGTGCCAGCAGTCCGCTCATCGCGGACGGAGCCTCCTACGAGCAGTACTTC | CASSPLIADGASYEQYF
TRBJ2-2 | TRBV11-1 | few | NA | TGTGCCAGCAGACCCGACGGGACAAAGAACACCGGGGAGCTGTTTTTT | CASRPDGTKNTGELFF
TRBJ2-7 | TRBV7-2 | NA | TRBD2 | TGTGCCAGCAGCCCCACCGGGACTAGCGGGAGATGGTACGAGCAGTACTTC | CASSPTGTSGRWYEQYF
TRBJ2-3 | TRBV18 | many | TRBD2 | TGTGCCAGCTACGCGGGAGTTAGGACAGATACGCAGTATTTT | CASYAGVRTDTQYF
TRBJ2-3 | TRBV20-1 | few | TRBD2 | TGCAGTGCTAGGATCGCGGGAGGCCCAGATACGCAGTATTTT | CSARIAGGPDTQYF
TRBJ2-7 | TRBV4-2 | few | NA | TGTGCCAGCAGCCAAGGTCTAAGGTTCTTACACGAGCAGTACTTC | CASSQGLRFLHEQYF
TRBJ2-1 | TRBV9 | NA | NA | TGTGCCAGCAGCGTGGACCGGCCCGCGTACAATGAGCAGTTCTTC | CASSVDRPAYNEQFF
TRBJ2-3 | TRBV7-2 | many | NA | TGTGCCAGCCTTATTCCTGGGGGAGCGGCAGATACGCAGTATTTT | CASLIPGGAADTQYF
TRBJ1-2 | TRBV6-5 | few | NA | TGTGCCAGCAGTTACTCATACTATGGGGCCCCCTATGGCTACACCTTC | CASSYSYYGAPYGYTF
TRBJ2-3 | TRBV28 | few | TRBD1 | TGTGCCAGCAGTTCGACTAATCCGGGACAGGCTAGCACAGATACGCAGTATTTT | CASSSTNPGQASTDTQYF
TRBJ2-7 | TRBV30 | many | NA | TGTGCCTGGAGTGTGGACAGCCACGAGCAGTACTTC | CAWSVDSHEQYF
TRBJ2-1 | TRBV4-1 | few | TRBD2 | TGCGCCAGCAGCCCCGGACTAGCGACCTCCCTGGGGAATGAGCAGTTCTTC | CASSPGLATSLGNEQFF
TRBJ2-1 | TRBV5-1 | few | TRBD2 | TGCGCCAGCAGCTTGGATAGCGGGCATTACAATGAGCAGTTCTTC | CASSLDSGHYNEQFF
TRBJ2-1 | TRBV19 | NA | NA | TGTGCCAGTAGTATCACAGAGAGCTCCTACAATGAGCAGTTCTTC | CASSITESSYNEQFF
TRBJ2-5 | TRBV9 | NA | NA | TGTGCCAGCAGCGGGGGACACATACAAGAGACCCAGTACTTC | CASSGGHIQETQYF
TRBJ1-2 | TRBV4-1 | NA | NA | TGCGCCAGCAGCCCAGGTGGGGGACGAGGAAAAGTCGGCTACACCTTC | CASSPGGGRGKVGYTF
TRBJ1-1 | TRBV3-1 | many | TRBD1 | TGTGCCAGCAGCCATTCAGGGACAGGGAACACTGAAGCTTTCTTT | CASSHSGTGNTEAFF
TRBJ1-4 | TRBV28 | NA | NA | TGTGCCAGCAGCCCGGGGGCGACTGAAAAACTGTTTTTT | CASSPGATEKLFF
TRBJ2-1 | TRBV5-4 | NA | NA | TGTGCCAGCAGCTCCGCCGGGACTCGTTCCTACAATGAGCAGTTCTTC | CASSSAGTRSYNEQFF
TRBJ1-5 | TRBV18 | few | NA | TGTGCCAGCTCACCGGAGGGTACTCAGCCCCAGCATTTT | CASSPEGTQPQHF
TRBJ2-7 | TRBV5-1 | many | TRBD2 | TGCGCCAGCAGCTTGGTTGCTAGCGGGAGTTACGAGCAGTACTTC | CASSLVASGSYEQYF
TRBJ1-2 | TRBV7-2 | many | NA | TGTGCCAGCAGCTCGAAAGCAGGTTATGGCTACACCTTC | CASSSKAGYGYTF
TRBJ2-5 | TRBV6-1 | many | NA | TGTGCCAGCATACCCCGACCTCAGGAGACCCAGTACTTC | CASIPRPQETQYF
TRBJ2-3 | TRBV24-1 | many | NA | TGTGCCACCAGTGATTTGATGGGAAGCACAGATACGCAGTATTTT | CATSDLMGSTDTQYF
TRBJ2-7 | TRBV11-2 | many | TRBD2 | TGTGCCAGCAGCTTAAGGCGGCGGGAGTACTACGAGCAGTACTTC | CASSLRRREYYEQYF
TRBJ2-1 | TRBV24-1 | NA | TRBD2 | TGTGCCACCAGTGACCCCGGACTAGCGAGTTACAATGAGCAGTTCTTC | CATSDPGLASYNEQFF
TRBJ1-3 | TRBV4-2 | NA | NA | TGTGCCAGCAGCCTAACAGAGGGAGAGGACACCATATATTTT | CASSLTEGEDTIYF
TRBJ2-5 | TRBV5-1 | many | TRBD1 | TGCGCCAGCAGCTTGGGCGAACTCGCAGGGGGCCAAGAGACCCAGTACTTC | CASSLGELAGGQETQYF
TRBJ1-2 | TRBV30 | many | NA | TGTGCCTGGAGGACGGGGCCTAACTATGGCTACACCTTC | CAWRTGPNYGYTF
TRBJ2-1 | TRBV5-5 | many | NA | TGTGCCAGCAGCGCCGCTCCGTCGTTGGCCAGAGGGCAACATGCTGAGCAGTTCTTC | CASSAAPSLARGQHAEQFF
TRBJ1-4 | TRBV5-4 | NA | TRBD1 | TGTGCCAGCAGCTTCGGGGGACAGGATGAAAAACTGTTTTTT | CASSFGGQDEKLFF
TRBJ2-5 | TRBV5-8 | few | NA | TGTGCCAGCAGCAACCCGTGGGGAAGTGGTGAGACCCAGTACTTC | CASSNPWGSGETQYF
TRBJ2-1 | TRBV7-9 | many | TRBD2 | TGTGCCAGCAGCCGAACCCTCACCCGGGCGGGAGCGTTGTACAATGAGCAGTTCTTC | CASSRTLTRAGALYNEQFF
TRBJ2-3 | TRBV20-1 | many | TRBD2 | TGCAGTGCTAGCAGACTAGCGGGAGGGGGGGCAGATACGCAGTATTTT | CSASRLAGGGADTQYF
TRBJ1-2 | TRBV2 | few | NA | TGTGCCAGCAACATGGGGGGCTCGAGCTATGGCTACACCTTC | CASNMGGSSYGYTF
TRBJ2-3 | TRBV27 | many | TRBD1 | TGTGCCAGCAGTCGGACAGGGTTTGGCACAGATACGCAGTATTTT | CASSRTGFGTDTQYF
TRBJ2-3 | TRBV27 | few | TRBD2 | TGTGCCAGCAGTTCTACACGGACTAGCGGGTACACAGATACGCAGTATTTT | CASSSTRTSGYTDTQYF
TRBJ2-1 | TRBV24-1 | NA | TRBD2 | TGTGCCACCAGTGAGGGGAGGGCCCTCAATGAGCAGTTCTTC | CATSEGRALNEQFF
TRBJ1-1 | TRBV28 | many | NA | TGTGCCAGCAGTTTATTTACAGGGATGAACACTGAAGCTTTCTTT | CASSLFTGMNTEAFF
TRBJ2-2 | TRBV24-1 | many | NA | TGTGCCACCAGTGACCTGAACAGGAACACCGGGGAGCTGTTTTTT | CATSDLNRNTGELFF
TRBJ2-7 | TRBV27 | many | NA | TGTGCCAGCAGTTTATCGGGAACCGCCTACGAGCAGTACTTC | CASSLSGTAYEQYF
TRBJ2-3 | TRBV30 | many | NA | TGTGCCTCCGGGGCGACGCGGTCCACAGATACGCAGTATTTT | CASGATRSTDTQYF
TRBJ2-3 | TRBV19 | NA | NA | TGTGCCAGTAGTCGAGTGAGGGCAGCTAGCACAGATACGCAGTATTTT | CASSRVRAASTDTQYF
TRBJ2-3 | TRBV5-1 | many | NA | TGCGCCAGCAGCTCTGCAGGGTACCCCACAGATACGCAGTATTTT | CASSSAGYPTDTQYF
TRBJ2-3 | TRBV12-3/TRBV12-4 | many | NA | TGTGCCAGCAGTTTCAGGGGACTATCCCTCTACACAGATACGCAGTATTTT | CASSFRGLSLYTDTQYF
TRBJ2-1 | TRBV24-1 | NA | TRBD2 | TGTGCCACCAGTGACGGACTAGCGAGCTCCTACAATGAGCAGTTCTTC | CATSDGLASSYNEQFF
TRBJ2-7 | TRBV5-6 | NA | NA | TGTGCCAGCAGCTTACAGGGAGGTATCTACGAGCAGTACTTC | CASSLQGGIYEQYF
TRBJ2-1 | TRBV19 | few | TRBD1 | TGTGCCAGTAGTCAAGGGGGACAGGGAAACAATGAGCAGTTCTTC | CASSQGGQGNNEQFF
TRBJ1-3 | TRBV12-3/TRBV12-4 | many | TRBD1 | TGTGCCAGCAGCACCGGGACAGGGCGAAACACCATATATTTT | CASSTGTGRNTIYF
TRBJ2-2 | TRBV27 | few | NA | TGTGCCAGCAGCTACGGCCCCCGGTGGCCCGGGGAGCTGTTTTTT | CASSYGPRWPGELFF
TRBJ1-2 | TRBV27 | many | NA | TGTGCCAGCAGTTTGTCAGGATCTAACTATGGCTACACCTTC | CASSLSGSNYGYTF
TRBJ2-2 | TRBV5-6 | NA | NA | TGTGCCAGCACAGGGTATAAGCTGAACACCGGGGAGCTGTTTTTT | CASTGYKLNTGELFF